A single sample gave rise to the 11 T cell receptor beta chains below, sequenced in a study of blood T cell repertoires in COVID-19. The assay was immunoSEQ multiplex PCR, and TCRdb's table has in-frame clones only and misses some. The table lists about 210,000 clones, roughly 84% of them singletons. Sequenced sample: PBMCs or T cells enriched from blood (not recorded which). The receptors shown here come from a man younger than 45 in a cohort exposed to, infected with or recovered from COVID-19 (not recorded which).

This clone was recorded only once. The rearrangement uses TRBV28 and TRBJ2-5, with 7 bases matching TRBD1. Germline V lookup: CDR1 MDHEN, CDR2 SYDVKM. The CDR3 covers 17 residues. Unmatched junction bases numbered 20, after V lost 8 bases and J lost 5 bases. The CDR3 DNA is TGTGCCAGCGGCCGGGAAGACAGGGTCAACGAGGGCGAGACCCAGTACTTC. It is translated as CASGREDRVNEGETQYF.

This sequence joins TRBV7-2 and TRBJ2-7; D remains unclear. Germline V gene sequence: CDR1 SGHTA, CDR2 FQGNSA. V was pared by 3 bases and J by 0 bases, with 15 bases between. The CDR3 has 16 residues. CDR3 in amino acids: CASSFRSRHNSYEQYF. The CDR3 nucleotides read TGTGCCAGCAGCTTTCGGTCAAGACACAACTCCTACGAGCAGTACTTC.

CDR3 in amino acids: CASSLKSGNHEQYF. In nucleotides, the CDR3 is TGTGCCAGCAGCTTGAAGAGCGGGAACCACGAGCAGTACTTC. J is TRBJ2-7 and V is TRBV7-2; TRBD2 aligns across 7 bases. V lost 3 bases and J lost 5; bases outside the gene matches: 7. The CDR3 has 14 amino acids. From germline, CDR1 is SGHTA and CDR2 FQGNSA.

CDR3 sequence (DNA): TGTGCCAGCAGGGGCCGGGACAGGCAGTACTTC. Translating gives CASRGRDRQYF. The rearrangement uses TRBV6-6 and TRBJ2-7; 7 positions agree with TRBD1. The V gene end was trimmed by 6 bases and the J gene end by 9 bases; junction bases not matched to a gene: 5. Looked up from germline, CDR1 is MNHNY and CDR2 is SVGAGI (reference sequence). The CDR3 contains 11 residues.

The CDR3, as DNA: TGTGCCAGCAATAGGGCTAGCGGGAGGGTTGCCTACAATGAGCAGTTCTTC. As protein: CASNRASGRVAYNEQFF. The V gene is TRBV28, the J gene TRBJ2-1; the match to TRBD2 covers 12 bases. Germline CDR1 reads MDHEN; CDR2 reads SYDVKM. The CDR3 has 17 amino acids. Trimming at V came to 7 bases and at J to 2 bases, leaving 9 bases not matched to a gene.

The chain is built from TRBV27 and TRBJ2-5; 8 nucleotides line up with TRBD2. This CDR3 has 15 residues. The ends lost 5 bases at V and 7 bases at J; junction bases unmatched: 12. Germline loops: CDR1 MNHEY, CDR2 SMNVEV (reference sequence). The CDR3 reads CASSPLGLAGGTQYF. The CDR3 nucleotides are TGTGCCAGCAGTCCACTCGGACTAGCCGGCGGGACCCAGTACTTC.

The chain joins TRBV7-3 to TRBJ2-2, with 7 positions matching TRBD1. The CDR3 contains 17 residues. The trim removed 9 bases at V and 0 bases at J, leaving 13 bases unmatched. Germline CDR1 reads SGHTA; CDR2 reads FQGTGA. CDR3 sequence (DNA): TGTGCCAGTTCGAATCTCGAAGGGGGCGCGAACACCGGGGAGCTGTTTTTT. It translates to CASSNLEGGANTGELFF. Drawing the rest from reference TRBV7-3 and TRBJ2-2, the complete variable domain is GAGVSQTPSNKVTEKGKYVELRCDPISGHTALYWYRQSLGQGPEFLIYFQGTGAADDSGLPNDRFFAVRPEGSVSTLKIQRTERGDSAVYLCASSNLEGGANTGELFFGEGSRLTVL.

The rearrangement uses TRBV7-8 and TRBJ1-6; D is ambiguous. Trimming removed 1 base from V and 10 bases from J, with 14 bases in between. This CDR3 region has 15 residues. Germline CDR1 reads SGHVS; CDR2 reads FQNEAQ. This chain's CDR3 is CASSLVGRRESPLHF. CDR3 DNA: TGTGCCAGCAGCTTAGTAGGTAGGAGGGAATCACCCCTCCACTTT.

The CDR3 DNA is TGCACCACACAAGAGGGGGCGCGGAGTCCGTTCTTC. This encodes CTTQEGARSPFF. This sequence joins TRBV29-1 and TRBJ2-1, with 7 bases lining up with TRBD1. Germline loops: CDR1 SQVTM, CDR2 ANQGSEA. The CDR3 sequence is 12 residues long.

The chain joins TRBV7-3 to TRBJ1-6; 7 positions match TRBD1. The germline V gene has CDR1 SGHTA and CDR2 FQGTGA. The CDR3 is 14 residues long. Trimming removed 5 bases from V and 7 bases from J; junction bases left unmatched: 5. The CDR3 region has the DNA TGTGCCAGCAGCCCTGGGACAGAAAATTCACCCCTCCACTTT. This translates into CASSPGTENSPLHF.

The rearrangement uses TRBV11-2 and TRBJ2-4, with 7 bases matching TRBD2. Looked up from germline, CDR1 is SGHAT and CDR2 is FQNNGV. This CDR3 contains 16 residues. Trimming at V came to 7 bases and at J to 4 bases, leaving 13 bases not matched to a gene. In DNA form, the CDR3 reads TGTGCCAGCAACCCGACGGGGGAGGGCCTAAAAAACATTCAGTACTTC. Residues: CASNPTGEGLKNIQYF.